The 24 T cell receptor beta chains in this list originate from one sample, sequenced in a study of T cell responses to AZD1222 COVID-19 vaccine. Here immunoSEQ multiplex PCR was the method, and the copy in TCRdb shows in-frame clones only, minus some. This table holds 85,000 to 110,000 clones, 91% found once. This material consisted of peripheral blood, taken on day 0 of AZD1222 vaccination. These receptors were collected from an adult in good health.

J is TRBJ2-7 and V is TRBV7-2; the D call may be TRBD1 or TRBD2 (5 bases each). The CDR3 is 13 amino acids. Trimming left V 2 bases short and J 2 bases short, with 7 bases between. Germline assignment: CDR1 SGHTA and CDR2 FQGNSA. The CDR3 DNA reads as TGTGCCAGCAGCTTACGGGACCCCTACGAGCAGTACTTC. It specifies CASSLRDPYEQYF.

The V call is TRBV6-2 or TRBV6-3, the J call TRBJ2-6; D not certain. The CDR3 runs to 14 residues. Between the trimmed V and J ends, which lost 1 base and 4 bases, there was a span of 5 bases. Germline CDR1 MNHEY, CDR2 SVGEGT. Written as DNA, the CDR3 is TGTGCCAGCAGTTACTACGAAGGGGCCAACGTCCTGACTTTC. It yields the protein CASSYYEGANVLTF.

V gene TRBV7-8 combines with J gene TRBJ1-1, with TRBD1 matching 8 bases. Germline V gene data show CDR1 as SGHVS and CDR2 as FQNEAQ. The CDR3 runs 14 residues. The junction had 7 bases not matched to a gene; V was cut back by 5 bases and J by 5 bases. CDR3 region: CASSRTGTMTEAFF. The CDR3 DNA sequence: TGTGCCAGCAGCCGGACAGGGACAATGACTGAAGCTTTCTTT.

The rearrangement joins TRBV19 to TRBJ2-1, with a possible D match to TRBD1 (5 bases). The CDR3 extends over 16 amino acids. The germline V gene encodes CDR1 LNHDA and CDR2 SQIVND (reference sequence). The V end was cut by 1 base, the J end by 7 bases, with 17 bases between. DNA of the CDR3: TGTGCCAGTAGTATAGCAGCTTTGGGGCCCCTTAATGAGCAGTTCTTC. As protein: CASSIAALGPLNEQFF.

The CDR3 is CASSESQKGEQYF. The CDR3 nucleotides read TGCGCCAGCAGTGAGTCCCAGAAAGGCGAGCAGTACTTC. The genes are TRBV10-1 and TRBJ2-7; D remains unclear. The CDR3 runs to 13 residues. Germline-derived CDR1 and CDR2 are WNHNN and SYGVQD (reference sequence). V gave up 0 bases and J gave up 6 bases, with 9 bases separating them.

The V and J genes are TRBV9 and TRBJ1-2, with D possibly TRBD1 on 6 matching bases. Germline V gene data show CDR1 as SGDLS and CDR2 as YYNGEE. V lost 3 bases, J lost 4 bases, and 13 bases lay in between. The CDR3 loop spans 14 amino acids. Written as DNA, the CDR3 is TGTGCCAGCAGCGGCCAAGGGGGAGGCTATGGCTACACCTTC. This translates into CASSGQGGGYGYTF.

The chain couples TRBV6-6 to TRBJ2-4; 7 nucleotides line up with TRBD1. With V trimmed by 6 bases and J by 2 bases, 10 bases remained unmatched. Germline V lookup: CDR1 MNHNY, CDR2 SVGAGI (reference sequence). The CDR3 length is 16 residues. Written as DNA, the CDR3 is TGTGCCAGCAGGACGACAGGGAAGAGGTCCAAAAACATTCAGTACTTC. It is translated as CASRTTGKRSKNIQYF.

This sequence joins TRBV5-1 and TRBJ1-4; 7 bases fit TRBD1. Trimming removed 4 bases from V and 5 bases from J; junction bases left unmatched: 8. Germline CDR1 SGHRS, CDR2 YFSETQ. The CDR3 is 15 residues long. CDR3 residues: CASSPWTGPNEKLFF. CDR3 sequence (DNA): TGCGCCAGCAGCCCCTGGACAGGCCCGAATGAAAAACTGTTTTTT.

The V gene is TRBV6-5, the J gene TRBJ1-1; D may be TRBD1 (5 bases). The CDR3 length is 15 residues. Trimming took off 0 bases at V and 6 bases at J, with 14 bases between the two ends. Germline-derived CDR1 and CDR2 are MNHEY and SVGAGI. CDR3 amino acids: CASSYSGLGRSEAFF. CDR3 bases: TGTGCCAGCAGTTACTCGGGGCTGGGTCGCTCTGAAGCTTTCTTT.

The J gene is TRBJ2-5, the V gene TRBV7-7; 7 positions agree with TRBD2. With 3 bases clipped from V and 7 bases from J, the junction kept 20 bases outside the gene matches. This CDR3 contains 18 residues. Looked up from germline, CDR1 is SSHAT and CDR2 is FNYEAQ (reference sequence). CDR3 protein: CASSLVGGKDSTPGTQYF. DNA for the CDR3: TGTGCCAGCAGCTTGGTGGGGGGGAAAGACTCAACGCCTGGGACCCAGTACTTC.

V is TRBV11-2 and J is TRBJ2-1; D is possibly TRBD1 (5 bases). The germline V gene encodes CDR1 SGHAT and CDR2 FQNNGV. The CDR3 is 13 amino acids. Trimming took 1 base from V and 8 from J, leaving 9 bases between them. The CDR3 DNA follows: TGTGCCAGCAGCTTAGGTATAGGGGATGAGCAGTTCTTC. This sequence encodes CASSLGIGDEQFF.

Concerning this clone: The junction does not match germline at one end; this may be a read error. The chain carries TRBV7-2 and TRBJ2-7, with TRBD2 matching over 14 bases. Germline CDR1 and CDR2: SGHTA and FQGNSA. This CDR3 comprises 13 residues. For the CDR3, the DNA is TGTGCCAGTAGCTTAGAGGGACTAGCGGGAGCCTACTTC. This encodes CASSLEGLAGAYF.

This clone appeared once. The gene calls are TRBV3-1 (or the pseudogene TRBV3-2) and TRBJ2-1; 14 nucleotides line up with TRBD2. The length of the CDR3 is 14 residues. Germline CDR1 LGHDT, CDR2 YNNKEL (reference sequence). Trimming at V came to 6 bases and at J to 7 bases, leaving 2 bases not matched to a gene. CDR3: CASSRTSGRNEQFF. CDR3 bases: TGTGCCAGCAGTCGGACTAGCGGGAGGAATGAGCAGTTCTTC.

The chain recombines TRBV24-1 with TRBJ2-2, with 7 bases identical to TRBD2. The germline gives CDR1 KGHDR, CDR2 SFDVKD. Trimming took 2 bases from V and 4 from J; bases not matched to a gene: 9. The CDR3 spans 17 residues. CDR3 DNA: TGTGCCACCAGTGATTCCGTGACTAGCCTATTCACCGGGGAGCTGTTTTTT. This sequence encodes CATSDSVTSLFTGELFF.

In nucleotides, the CDR3 is TGTGCCAGCAGCGCCCGGCGGGAGGGAAACAATGAGCAGTTCTTC. Translating it yields CASSARREGNNEQFF. This chain links TRBV9 with TRBJ2-1, with TRBD2 identical over 9 bases. Trimming cost V 3 bases and J 5 bases; bases outside gene matches: 6. The CDR3 consists of 15 residues. Germline V lookup: CDR1 SGDLS, CDR2 YYNGEE.

The rearrangement uses TRBV29-1 and TRBJ2-2; TRBD1 might be the D (5 bases). The germline CDR1 and CDR2 sequences are SQVTM and ANQGSEA. This CDR3 is built from 13 residues. V was shortened by 3 bases and J by 5 bases, with 10 bases between the two germline ends. CDR3 coding DNA: TGCAGCGTTGATCAGGGTGCGACCGGGGAGCTGTTTTTT. This translates into CSVDQGATGELFF.

V and J are TRBV24-1 and TRBJ2-5; weak D call: TRBD2 (5 bases). The CDR3 length is 15 residues. Germline V gene sequence: CDR1 KGHDR, CDR2 SFDVKD. The V end was cut by 1 base, the J end by 2 bases, with 10 bases between. The CDR3 sequence: CATSDFLTGQETQYF. The CDR3 nucleotides are TGTGCCACCAGTGATTTCCTGACGGGACAAGAGACCCAGTACTTC.

The V call is TRBV12-3 or TRBV12-4, the J call TRBJ2-1; D unclear. Trimming left V 5 bases short and J 3 bases short, with 5 bases between. The length of the CDR3 is 12 residues. CDR3 loop: CASSQYYNEQFF. CDR3 DNA sequence: TGTGCCAGCAGTCAATACTACAATGAGCAGTTCTTC.

The chain is built from TRBV19 and TRBJ1-5; possible D gene TRBD1, 6 bases. V lost 5 bases and J 3 bases, leaving 11 bases between the germline ends. CDR1 and CDR2 (germline): LNHDA, SQIVND (reference sequence). The CDR3 has 14 amino acids. The DNA of the CDR3 is TGTGCCAGTAGTGCGGGACAAAACAATCAGCCCCAGCATTTT. It translates to CASSAGQNNQPQHF.

The rearrangement joins TRBV7-8 to TRBJ1-1; 7 bases align to TRBD1. Germline CDR1 is SGHVS and CDR2 is FQNEAQ. The junction had 13 bases not matched to a gene; V was cut back by 1 base and J by 5 bases. This CDR3 is 17 amino acids long. The CDR3 DNA reads as TGTGCCAGCAGCTTAGTAGGGTCCACGCAGGGGGTGACTGAAGCTTTCTTT. Protein sequence: CASSLVGSTQGVTEAFF.

V is TRBV5-1 and J is TRBJ2-1; no reliable D call. CDR3 length equals 11 residues. Germline lookup yields CDR1 SGHRS and CDR2 YFSETQ. Deletions cut 0 bases from V and 8 bases from J, with 3 bases between. The CDR3 spells CASSLDYEQFF. Here the CDR3 DNA reads TGCGCCAGCAGCTTGGACTATGAGCAGTTCTTC.

The gene calls are TRBV28 and TRBJ2-7; tentatively, D is TRBD1 or TRBD2 (5 bases each). The CDR3 runs 14 residues. Trimming cost V 3 bases and J 6 bases, with 15 bases left between them. The germline CDR1 and CDR2 sequences are MDHEN and SYDVKM. The CDR3: CASSLDGTGREQYF. CDR3 DNA: TGTGCCAGCAGTTTGGATGGGACGGGGCGCGAGCAGTACTTC.

A single count supports this clone. V and J are TRBV7-2 and TRBJ1-1; possible D gene TRBD1, 5 bases. CDR1 and CDR2 (germline): SGHTA, FQGNSA. The ends were cut back, 4 bases at V and 7 bases at J, with 31 bases in the middle. The CDR3 covers 19 residues. The CDR3 nucleotides read TGTGCCAGCAGCTCATCAATTGCGTGGGACCCTCGGCGGAGCTTTGAAGCTTTCTTT. Encoded protein: CASSSSIAWDPRRSFEAFF.

The chain combines TRBV27 with TRBJ2-5, with D maybe TRBD1 (6 bases). This CDR3 contains 14 residues. The germline CDR1 and CDR2 sequences are MNHEY and SMNVEV (reference sequence). Trimming cost V 6 bases and J 3 bases, with 14 bases left between them. The CDR3 DNA follows: TGTGCCAGCAGAACAATCTACAGGGAAGAGACCCAGTACTTC. Translation: CASRTIYREETQYF.